Listed below are T cell receptor beta chains from one sample, sequenced in a study of blood T cell repertoires in COVID-19. Generated by immunoSEQ multiplex PCR, the TCRdb table keeps only in-frame clones and is missing some. The sample holds a few hundred thousand clones, around 87% seen once. The sequenced material came from peripheral blood. The receptor set was obtained from a woman between 50 and 59 years old who had recovered from COVID-19. Each CDR3 is given with its conserved first and last residue. Each record gives: D gene, V gene, J gene, clone size, CDR3 protein, CDR3 DNA. The D gene is left open where the match is weak. The size field is filled for only some rows; it gives once, few, many or a size class.

.	TRBV6-5	TRBJ2-7	.	CASGRGREQYF	TGTGCCAGCGGTCGGGGTCGCGAGCAGTACTTC
.	TRBV10-3	TRBJ1-1	.	CANAGENTEAFF	TGTGCCAACGCCGGGGAGAACACTGAAGCTTTCTTT
TRBD1	TRBV3-1/TRBV3-2	TRBJ2-1	.	CASSPNRGLGNEQFF	TGTGCCAGCAGTCCCAACAGGGGTCTGGGTAATGAGCAGTTCTTC
.	TRBV19	TRBJ2-5	.	CASSPVGGSQETQYF	TGTGCCAGTAGCCCCGTGGGGGGTAGTCAAGAGACCCAGTACTTC
TRBD2	TRBV9	TRBJ2-5	.	CASTQSGRGETQYF	TGTGCCAGCACCCAAAGTGGGAGGGGAGAGACCCAGTACTTC
.	TRBV28	TRBJ1-3	.	CASSDFGNTIYF	TGTGCCAGCAGCGACTTTGGAAACACCATATATTTT
.	TRBV4-1	TRBJ2-2	.	CASSQDAYKTSTGELFF	TGCGCCAGCAGCCAAGATGCTTACAAGACTTCCACCGGGGAGCTGTTTTTT
TRBD2	TRBV5-6	TRBJ2-1	.	CASSVRLAGGNEQFF	TGTGCCAGCAGCGTCCGACTAGCGGGGGGGAATGAGCAGTTCTTC
TRBD1	TRBV7-2	TRBJ1-4	.	CASSSRQGASEKLFF	TGTGCCAGCAGCTCCAGACAGGGGGCGTCTGAAAAACTGTTTTTT
TRBD1	TRBV5-6	TRBJ1-2	.	CASSLTPTGGGNYGYTF	TGTGCCAGCAGCTTGACCCCTACAGGGGGCGGTAACTATGGCTACACCTTC
.	TRBV29-1	TRBJ2-3	.	CSVEGPGGTDTQYF	TGCAGCGTTGAAGGTCCCGGGGGCACAGATACGCAGTATTTT
.	TRBV30	TRBJ2-5	.	CAWQRGGQLQETQYF	TGTGCCTGGCAACGAGGTGGACAGCTCCAAGAGACCCAGTACTTC
TRBD1	TRBV24-1	TRBJ2-2	once	CATSDLGTGGTGELFF	TGTGCCACCAGTGATTTAGGGACAGGGGGGACCGGGGAGCTGTTTTTT
.	TRBV18	TRBJ2-5	.	CASSPRADAETQYF	TGTGCCAGCTCACCACGGGCAGACGCGGAGACCCAGTACTTC
TRBD1	TRBV11-2	TRBJ2-7	.	CASSLEPTGGYQYF	TGTGCCAGCAGCTTAGAGCCGACAGGGGGATATCAGTACTTC
TRBD1	TRBV19	TRBJ2-3	.	CASSGTGDMTDTQYF	TGTGCCAGTAGCGGGACAGGGGATATGACAGATACGCAGTATTTT
.	TRBV28	TRBJ1-1	.	CASRRQGGTEAFF	TGTGCCAGCAGGAGGCAGGGTGGGACTGAAGCTTTCTTT
.	TRBV10-3	TRBJ2-1	.	CAISEPGDILEQFF	TGTGCCATCAGTGAGCCCGGGGACATTCTAGAGCAGTTCTTC
TRBD1	TRBV7-2	TRBJ2-1	few	CASSLQGSSYNEQFF	TGTGCCAGCAGCCTACAGGGGAGCTCCTACAATGAGCAGTTCTTC
TRBD2	TRBV7-2	TRBJ2-7	.	CASSLALAGAGQYF	TGTGCCAGCAGCTTAGCCCTAGCGGGAGCGGGGCAGTACTTC
.	TRBV5-1	TRBJ2-5	.	CASSKGLTPQETQYF	TGCGCCAGCAGCAAGGGACTGACCCCTCAAGAGACCCAGTACTTC
TRBD1	TRBV30	TRBJ1-1	.	CACQGQTNTEAFF	TGTGCCTGCCAGGGACAGACGAACACTGAAGCTTTCTTT
.	TRBV28	TRBJ2-7	.	CASTAAYEQYF	TGTGCCAGCACTGCGGCCTACGAGCAGTACTTC
.	TRBV3-1/TRBV3-2	TRBJ2-7	.	CASSQFSTAGGEQYF	TGTGCCAGCAGCCAATTTTCCACGGCCGGGGGCGAGCAGTACTTC
.	TRBV27	TRBJ2-6	.	CASSAVGVGANVLTF	TGTGCCAGCAGTGCCGTCGGGGTTGGGGCCAACGTCCTGACTTTC
TRBD2	TRBV10-3	TRBJ2-3	once	CATQLGEGLDTQYF	TGTGCCACCCAGCTGGGGGAGGGCCTCGATACGCAGTATTTT
TRBD2	TRBV15	TRBJ2-4	once	CATSRTKAGPTKNIQYF	TGTGCCACCAGCAGAACAAAAGCGGGGCCAACCAAAAACATTCAGTACTTC
TRBD1	TRBV7-9	TRBJ2-2	few	CASSLVFGQGLGTGELFF	TGTGCCAGCAGCTTAGTATTTGGACAGGGCCTGGGCACCGGGGAGCTGTTTTTT
.	TRBV28	TRBJ1-5	.	CASSQGHPSNQPQHF	TGTGCCAGCAGTCAAGGACACCCCAGCAATCAGCCCCAGCATTTT
.	TRBV4-3	TRBJ2-3	.	CASSQDQARADTQYF	TGCGCCAGCAGCCAAGACCAGGCCAGGGCAGATACGCAGTATTTT
TRBD1	TRBV11-1	TRBJ1-1	few	CASSWRTGGGTEAFF	TGTGCCAGCAGCTGGCGAACAGGGGGGGGAACTGAAGCTTTCTTT
.	TRBV3-1/TRBV3-2	TRBJ1-2	few	CASSQVRAGRRSYGYTF	TGTGCCAGCAGCCAAGTTAGGGCCGGCCGGAGGTCGTATGGCTACACCTTC
TRBD1	TRBV28	TRBJ2-5	.	CASSPWTGRRQETQYF	TGTGCCAGCAGTCCTTGGACAGGGAGAAGGCAAGAGACCCAGTACTTC
.	TRBV28	TRBJ2-3	.	CASSRPLGRDYTDTQYF	TGTGCCAGCAGCCGACCACTTGGACGGGATTACACAGATACGCAGTATTTT
TRBD1	TRBV6-2/TRBV6-3	TRBJ2-2	.	CASSSAWTGPTGELFF	TGTGCCAGCAGTTCTGCCTGGACAGGGCCCACCGGGGAGCTGTTTTTT
.	TRBV2	TRBJ2-7	.	CASRINPAYEQYF	TGTGCCAGCCGCATAAACCCGGCCTACGAGCAGTACTTC
TRBD1	TRBV6-5	TRBJ1-2	.	CASSYSGTGYLGYTF	TGTGCCAGCAGTTACTCCGGGACAGGATATCTCGGCTACACCTTC
TRBD1	TRBV7-9	TRBJ2-7	once	CASSFGNRGQVTYEQYF	TGTGCCAGCAGCTTTGGTAACCGGGGACAGGTAACCTACGAGCAGTACTTC
.	TRBV19	TRBJ1-3	.	CASSIGGTFGNTIYF	TGTGCCAGTAGTATCGGGGGGACGTTCGGAAACACCATATATTTT
.	TRBV6-4	TRBJ1-6	many	CASSKDSNSPLHF	TGTGCCAGCAGTAAAGACAGTAATTCACCCCTCCACTTT
.	TRBV2	TRBJ1-1	.	CASSERHLEAFF	TGTGCCAGCAGCGAAAGACACCTTGAAGCTTTCTTT
TRBD1	TRBV19	TRBJ2-7	.	CASSAQPGQGREQYF	TGTGCCAGTAGTGCCCAACCGGGACAGGGTCGCGAGCAGTACTTC
.	TRBV7-9	TRBJ2-1	.	CASAGRKIGSYNEQFF	TGTGCCAGCGCGGGACGGAAAATAGGCTCCTACAATGAGCAGTTCTTC
TRBD2	TRBV6-6	TRBJ2-1	.	CASSAGTSLREQFF	TGTGCCAGCAGTGCCGGGACTAGCTTACGGGAGCAGTTCTTC
.	TRBV7-9	TRBJ2-1	.	CASSLGSSGEQFF	TGTGCCAGCAGCTTAGGGTCGTCGGGTGAGCAGTTCTTC
.	TRBV28	TRBJ2-2	.	CASRGGRTGELFF	TGTGCCAGCAGGGGGGGGCGTACCGGGGAGCTGTTTTTT
TRBD2	TRBV3-1/TRBV3-2	TRBJ2-5	.	CASSRSSGEKETQYF	TGTGCCAGCAGCCGGAGTAGCGGGGAGAAAGAGACCCAGTACTTC
.	TRBV3-1/TRBV3-2	TRBJ1-2	.	CASSQEGNPGGYTF	TGTGCCAGCAGCCAGGAAGGTAACCCGGGGGGCTACACCTTC
.	TRBV9	TRBJ2-5	.	CASSRAGLGETQYF	TGTGCCAGCAGCCGAGCAGGGCTCGGAGAGACCCAGTACTTC